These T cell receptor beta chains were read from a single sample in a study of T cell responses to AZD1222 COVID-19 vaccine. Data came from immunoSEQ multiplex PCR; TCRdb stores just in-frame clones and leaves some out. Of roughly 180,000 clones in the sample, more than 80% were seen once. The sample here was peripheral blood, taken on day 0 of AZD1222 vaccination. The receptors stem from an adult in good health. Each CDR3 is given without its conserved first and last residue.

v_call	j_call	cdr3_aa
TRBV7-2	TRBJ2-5	ASSLEASGGSETQY
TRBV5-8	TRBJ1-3	ASSHRDRVPLGNTIY
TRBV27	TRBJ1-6	ASSLGRYNSPLH
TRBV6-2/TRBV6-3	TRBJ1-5	ASSYGIRPEDQPQH
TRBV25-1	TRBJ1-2	ASSERGLYGYT
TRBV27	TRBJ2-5	ASSSVLAKTQY
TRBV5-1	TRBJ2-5	ASSFGGLAGDQETQY
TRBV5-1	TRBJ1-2	ASSGSLYGYT
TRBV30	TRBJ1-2	AWSPRVSVPHGYT
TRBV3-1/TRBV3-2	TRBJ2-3	ASSQPASTDTQY